This TCR beta chain derives from a study of blood T cell repertoires in COVID-19. CDR3 length equals 15 residues. Germline CDR1 and CDR2: SGHRS and YFSETQ. The ends lost 4 bases at V and 0 bases at J; junction bases unmatched: 4. Some clones are missing from TCRdb's copy, which holds only in-frame ones; the method was immunoSEQ multiplex PCR. The data show about 190,000 clones, with approximately 79% seen just once and about 15% held by the top ten. This chain uses TRBV5-1 with TRBJ2-7; TRBD2 matches at 10 bases. Sample: peripheral blood. The receptor was isolated from a man younger than 45 with active or convalescent COVID-19. As DNA, the CDR3 is TGCGCCAGCAGCCCCAGGACTAGCGGCTCCTACGAGCAGTACTTC. It translates to CASSPRTSGSYEQYF.